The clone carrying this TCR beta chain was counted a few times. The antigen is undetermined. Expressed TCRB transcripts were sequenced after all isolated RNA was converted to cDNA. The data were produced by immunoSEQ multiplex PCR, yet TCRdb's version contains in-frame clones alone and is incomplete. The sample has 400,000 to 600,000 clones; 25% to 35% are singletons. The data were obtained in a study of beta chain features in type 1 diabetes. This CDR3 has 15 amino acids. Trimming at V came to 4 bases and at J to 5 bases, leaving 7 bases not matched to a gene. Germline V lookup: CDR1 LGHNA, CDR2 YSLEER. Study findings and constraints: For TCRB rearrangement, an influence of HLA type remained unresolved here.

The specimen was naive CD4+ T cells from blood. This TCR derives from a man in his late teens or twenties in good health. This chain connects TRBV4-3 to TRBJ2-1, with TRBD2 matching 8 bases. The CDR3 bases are TGCGCCAGCAGCCTTGGAGCGGGAGTAAACAATGAGCAGTTCTTC. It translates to CASSLGAGVNNEQFF.